This T cell receptor beta chain was documented in a study of blood T cell repertoires in COVID-19. Study-level information: PBMCs, B-cell-depleted T cells, or T cells provided the cDNA or gDNA that made up the material.

This CDR3 comprises 14 residues. The J segment lost 0 bases and the V segment lost 10 bases, leaving 5 bases of the junction unmatched. Germline CDR1 reads ENHRY; CDR2 reads SYGVKD. In the source study's methods: Counts of nucleated cells, estimated from reference gene primer amplification, were obtained. This table comes from immunoSEQ multiplex PCR, and its TCRdb copy is limited to in-frame clones, with some not included. That table gives V, J and clone size, and the DNA gave D and trimming. The sample lists tens of thousands of clones; around 88% were seen once. The clonotype comes from a human donor with active COVID-19. The donor label of this sample is uncertain. This sequence joins TRBV10-3 and TRBJ1-1; 10 bases are shared with TRBD1. Material: peripheral blood. The CDR3 DNA sequence: TGTGCCAGCGACAGGGGGCCCGTGAACACTGAAGCTTTCTTT. Translating it yields CASDRGPVNTEAFF.